This TCR beta chain was recovered during a study of T cell responses to AZD1222 COVID-19 vaccine. Study context: Recipients boosted at about 4 weeks or about 12 weeks are pooled. Study results and limitations: Dominant CD4 TCR responses targeted spike regions 160-218 and 743-854. Rises in breadth and depth of Spike-specific TCRs came after two AZD1222 doses. Nearly half of spike-specific TCRs reportedly target variant regions that are unmutated in the B.1.351 and B.1.1.7 variants.

This clone was found once. The antigen is undetermined. V was trimmed by 5 bases and J by 4 bases, leaving 3 bases between them. CDR1 and CDR2 from the germline V gene are KGHDR and SFDVKD. The CDR3 is 11 amino acids. Only in-frame clones appear in the TCRdb table, and some are missing; sequencing was by immunoSEQ multiplex PCR. The sample carries fewer than 110,000 clones, over 70% recorded once. The gene calls are TRBV24-1 and TRBJ2-3; no firm D call. This TCR was sampled from an adult in good health. This specimen was peripheral blood, taken on day 0 of AZD1222 vaccination. The CDR3 region has the DNA TGTGCCACCAGTGCAGCAGATACGCAGTATTTT. It yields the protein CATSAADTQYF.